The present TCR beta chain was sequenced within a study of response to subunit inactivated influenza vaccine. Study findings and constraints: Authors proposed each seasonal influenza vaccination draws in few new T cells.

TCRdb passed the RT-PCR reads through MiXCR, listing each CDR3 protein once. The sample contains fewer than 600,000 distinct CDR3 sequences, approximately 7.7% of which appear only once. The V and J ends lost 3 bases and 4 bases, in that order; junction bases with no gene match: 6. Germline lookup yields CDR1 MNHNS and CDR2 SASEGT. This CDR3 has 16 amino acids. This clonotype was picked up a small number of times. No antigen is known for it. This receptor was obtained from a man between 50 and 75 years old who received an inactivated influenza vaccine. The sequenced sample was PBMCs from blood, obtained 23 to 25 months after vaccination. The chain recombines TRBV6-1 with TRBJ2-2; TRBD1 matches 9 bases. CDR3 sequence reads: CASSDGQGMATGELFF. CDR3 coding DNA: TGTGCCAGCAGTGACGGACAGGGGATGGCCACCGGGGAGCTGTTTTTT.